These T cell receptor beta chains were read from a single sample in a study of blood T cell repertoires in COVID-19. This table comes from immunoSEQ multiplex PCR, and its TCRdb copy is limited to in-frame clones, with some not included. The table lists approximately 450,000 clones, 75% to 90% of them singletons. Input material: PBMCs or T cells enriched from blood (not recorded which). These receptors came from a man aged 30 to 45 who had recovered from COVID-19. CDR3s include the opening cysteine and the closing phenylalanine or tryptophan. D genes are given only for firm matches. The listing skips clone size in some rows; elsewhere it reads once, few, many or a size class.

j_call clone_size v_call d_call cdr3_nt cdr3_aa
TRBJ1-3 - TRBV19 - TGTGCCAGTAACCCGGGTACGTCTGGAAACACCATATATTTT CASNPGTSGNTIYF
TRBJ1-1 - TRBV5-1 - TGCGCCAGCAGCTTGCTTGGTGGGGGCGAAGGGAACACTGAAGCTTTCTTT CASSLLGGGEGNTEAFF
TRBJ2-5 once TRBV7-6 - TGTGCCAGCAGCTTTCGGGATTTGGAGACCCAGTACTTC CASSFRDLETQYF
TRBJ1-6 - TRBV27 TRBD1 TGTGCCAGCAGTTTATCGGCGTCCGCACAGGGGATAGGTTCACCCCTCCACTTT CASSLSASAQGIGSPLHF
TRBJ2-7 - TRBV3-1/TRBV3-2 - TGTGCCAGCAGCCAAGAGAGGATTTCACGGGAGCAGTACTTC CASSQERISREQYF
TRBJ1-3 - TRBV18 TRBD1 TGTGCCAGCTCACCACGACAGGGCCGCTCTGGAAACACCATATATTTT CASSPRQGRSGNTIYF
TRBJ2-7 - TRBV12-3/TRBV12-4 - TGTGCCAGCAGTTTAGCGCTAGGCGAGCAGTACTTC CASSLALGEQYF
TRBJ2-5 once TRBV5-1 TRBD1 TGCGCCAGCAGCTCTCTAACAGGGGCTTTCTCTCAAGAGACCCAGTACTTC CASSSLTGAFSQETQYF
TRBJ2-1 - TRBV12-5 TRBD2 TGTGCTAGTGGTTTGATAGCGGGAGGACGGAATGAGCAGTTCTTC CASGLIAGGRNEQFF
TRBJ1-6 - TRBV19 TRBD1 TGTGCCAGTAGTACCCGGACAGGGGAAGGTAATTCACCCCTCCACTTT CASSTRTGEGNSPLHF
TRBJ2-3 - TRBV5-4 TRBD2 TGTGCCAGCAGCAAAGCTAGCGGGAGAACAGATACGCAGTATTTT CASSKASGRTDTQYF
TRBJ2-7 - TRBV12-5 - TGTGCTAGTGGTTTGGTACTCGGGGTAGGCGCCTACGAGCAGTACTTC CASGLVLGVGAYEQYF
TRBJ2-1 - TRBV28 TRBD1 TGTGCCAGCCGCACACCGGATCAGGGGGCAGGAGTATCCTACAATGAGCAGTTCTTC CASRTPDQGAGVSYNEQFF
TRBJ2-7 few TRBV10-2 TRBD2 TGCGCCAGCAGTGAAGCGACTAGCGGGATAGTATACGAGCAGTACTTC CASSEATSGIVYEQYF
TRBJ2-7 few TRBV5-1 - TGCGCCAGCAGCTTGCAAGCCGCGTCCTACGAGCAGTACTTC CASSLQAASYEQYF
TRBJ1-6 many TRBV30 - TGTGCCTGGAGTGTGTCTGGGACAACCATTAATTCACCCCTCCACTTT CAWSVSGTTINSPLHF
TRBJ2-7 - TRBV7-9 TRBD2 TGTGCCAGCAGCCTCCGGACTAGCTCCTACGAGCAGTACTTC CASSLRTSSYEQYF
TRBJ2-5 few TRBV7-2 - TGTGCCAGCAGCTATCTTTTCGAGACCCAGTACTTC CASSYLFETQYF
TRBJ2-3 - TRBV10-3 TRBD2 TGTGCCATCAGTGAGCCTAGCGGGACCACAGATACGCAGTATTTT CAISEPSGTTDTQYF
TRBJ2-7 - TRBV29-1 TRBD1 TGCAGCGTGGGACAGGGGGGATATTACGAGCAGTACTTC CSVGQGGYYEQYF
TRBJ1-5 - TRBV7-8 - TGTGCCAGCAGCTTACTGGGGCAGGAGCATCAGCCCCAGCATTTT CASSLLGQEHQPQHF
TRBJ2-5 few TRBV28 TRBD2 TGTGCCAGCAGTTTATCCCCGAGACTAGCGGAGACCCAGTACTTC CASSLSPRLAETQYF
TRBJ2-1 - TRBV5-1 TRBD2 TGCGCCATACTCCCTCTAGCGGGGATAACCTACAATGAGCAGTTCTTC CAILPLAGITYNEQFF
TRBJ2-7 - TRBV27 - TGTGCCAGCAGTTTCCAGCGGCCCTACGAGCAGTACTTC CASSFQRPYEQYF
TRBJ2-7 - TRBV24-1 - TGTGCCACCAGTGATGCGACCGGCGGCGAGCAGTACTTC CATSDATGGEQYF
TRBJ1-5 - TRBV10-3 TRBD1 TGTGCCATCAGTGAGAACCGGGACAGGGGCAATCAGCCCCAGCATTTT CAISENRDRGNQPQHF
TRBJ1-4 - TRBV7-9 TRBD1 TGTGCCAGCCAACTGACAGGGGGCGGTGGAAAACTGTTTTTT CASQLTGGGGKLFF
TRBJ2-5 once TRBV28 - TGTGCCAGCAGTTTACGGGACACCTTAGCTGCCCTAGGGGCCCAGTACTTC CASSLRDTLAALGAQYF
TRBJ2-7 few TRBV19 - TGTGCCAGTCGCGAGGAGGGGATGGGGTACGAGCAGTACTTC CASREEGMGYEQYF
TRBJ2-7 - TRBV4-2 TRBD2 TGTGCCAGCAGCCAAGATTTTCTAGCGGGAGTGAACGAGCAGTACTTC CASSQDFLAGVNEQYF
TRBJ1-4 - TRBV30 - TGTGCCTGGGGAACCAGCGGTGAAAAACTGTTTTTT CAWGTSGEKLFF
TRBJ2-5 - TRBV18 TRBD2 TGTGCCAGCTCAATGAACGGACTAGCGGGAGGTTTTGAGACCCAGTACTTC CASSMNGLAGGFETQYF
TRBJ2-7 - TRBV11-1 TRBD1 TGTGCCAGCACCAACCGGGACAGACCCTACGAGCAGTACTTC CASTNRDRPYEQYF
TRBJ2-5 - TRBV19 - TGTGCCAGTAGTATTTCGATTCTGAGTGAAGAGACCCAGTACTTC CASSISILSEETQYF
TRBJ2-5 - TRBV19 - TGTGCCAGTAGTAAAAGGGGAGAGACCCAGTACTTC CASSKRGETQYF
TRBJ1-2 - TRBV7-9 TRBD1 TGTGCCAGCAGCCAACAGGGGGGCCGCAGCTACACCTTC CASSQQGGRSYTF
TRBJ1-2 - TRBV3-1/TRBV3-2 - TGTGCCAGCAGCTCAGGACGGGGGGCCAACTATGGCTACACCTTC CASSSGRGANYGYTF
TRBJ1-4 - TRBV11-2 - TGTGCCAGCAGCTCCGGGAGGGACGGGAATGAAAAACTGTTTTTT CASSSGRDGNEKLFF
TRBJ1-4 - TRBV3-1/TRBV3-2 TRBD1 TGTGCCAGCAGCCAAGTCGTCGGGACAGGGTGCAAACTGTTTTTT CASSQVVGTGCKLFF
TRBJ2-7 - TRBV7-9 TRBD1 TGTGCCAGCAGCAGCCTCTTCAGGGGGCACGAGCAGTACTTC CASSSLFRGHEQYF
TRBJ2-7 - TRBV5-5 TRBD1 TGTGCCAGCAGCCCGGGACAGGGGGCACAGTGGTACGAGCAGTACTTC CASSPGQGAQWYEQYF
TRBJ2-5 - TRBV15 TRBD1 TGTGCCACCAGCAGAGATACAGGGGGAGGAGAGACCCAGTACTTC CATSRDTGGGETQYF
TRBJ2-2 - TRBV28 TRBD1 TGTGCCAGCAGTTTTTCGACGCGTCTACAGACAGGGAGAAACACCGGGGAGCTGTTTTTT CASSFSTRLQTGRNTGELFF
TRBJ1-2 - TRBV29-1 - TGCAGCGGCGGGGAGGGCGTGGAAGGCTACACCTTC CSGGEGVEGYTF
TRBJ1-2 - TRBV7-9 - TGTGCCAGCAGCAAAGGGACCAGGGTTGGGGGCTACACCTTC CASSKGTRVGGYTF
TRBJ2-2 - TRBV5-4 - TGTGCCAGCAGCCTCGACAGGACCCTTACTGGGGGGGAGCTGTTTTTT CASSLDRTLTGGELFF
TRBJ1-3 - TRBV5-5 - TGTGCCAGCAGCTTGCATGTGGGCGGGACCTCCTCTGGAAACACCATATATTTT CASSLHVGGTSSGNTIYF
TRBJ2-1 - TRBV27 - TGTGCCAGCATGGGCCGGCGCAATGAGCAGTTCTTC CASMGRRNEQFF
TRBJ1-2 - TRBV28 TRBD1 TGTGCCAGCAGTTCCCAGACAGGGGGCTTGCCCTACACCTTC CASSSQTGGLPYTF
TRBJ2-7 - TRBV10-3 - TGTGCCATCAGTGAGGGGCGGGGTAACTACGAGCAGTACTTC CAISEGRGNYEQYF
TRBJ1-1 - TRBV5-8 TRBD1 TGTGCCAGCAGTCGAGGGGGCAAGGAGGGGGCTTTCTTT CASSRGGKEGAFF
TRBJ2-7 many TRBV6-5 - TGTGCCAGCTTTGGTACCACAGTATCCTACGAGCAGTACTTC CASFGTTVSYEQYF
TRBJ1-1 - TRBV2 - TGTGCCAGCAGTGACAGGGTCGGGACTGAAGCTTTCTTT CASSDRVGTEAFF